Each of the 20 T cell receptor beta chains below was sequenced from the same sample in a study of human T cells and chemical hapten exposure. Time point meaning: pre-sensitization, week 0. Treatment described: therapeutic diphenylcyclopropenone sensitization with weekly scalp DPC. TCRdb analysed the RACE reads with MiXCR anew, one entry per CDR3 protein. The table includes approximately 77,000 distinct CDR3 sequences, 14% detected once. The sequences come from whole blood, collected in connection with sensitization to the hapten diphenylcyclopropenone (DPC). Source of these receptors: a woman aged 45-60 years with alopecia areata. Some clones in this sample may be carry-over from other donors' samples.

This clonotype was counted many times. V usage is TRBV4-3 and J usage is TRBJ2-3, with D possibly matching TRBD2 (5 bases). The germline V gene encodes CDR1 LGHNA and CDR2 YSLEER. The CDR3 is made up of 16 amino acids. Trimming pared 2 bases from V and 0 bases from J, leaving 12 bases between. In DNA, the CDR3 is TGCGCCAGCAGCCAAACCAGGACTTCTAGCACAGATACGCAGTATTTT. Its protein is CASSQTRTSSTDTQYF.

The rearrangement joins TRBV20-1 to TRBJ1-1; D is unresolved. Germline V CDR1 and CDR2: DFQATT, SNEGSKA (reference sequence). The ends were cut back, 3 bases at V and 5 bases at J, with 13 bases in the middle. The CDR3 contains 13 residues. In nucleotides, the CDR3 is TGCAGTGCTAGGTTGTCCCTTGGGACTGAAGCTTTCTTT. Protein product: CSARLSLGTEAFF.

In its sample, this clonotype was seen many times. The CDR3 spells CASSFQGYGYTF. DNA of the CDR3: TGTGCCAGCAGTTTCCAGGGTTATGGCTACACCTTC. This rearrangement joins TRBV12-3 or TRBV12-4 to TRBJ1-2; the D gene is possibly TRBD1 (5 bases). This CDR3 is 12 amino acids long. V lost 3 bases, J lost 5 bases, and 7 bases lay in between.

The chain has TRBV12-3 or TRBV12-4 and TRBJ2-3, with D possibly matching TRBD2 (6 bases). There are 14 residues in the CDR3. V was clipped by 7 bases and J by 1 base, with 12 bases between them. The CDR3 bases are TGTGCCAGCACCCAGACTAGTGGCACAGATACGCAGTATTTT. The encoded protein is CASTQTSGTDTQYF.

In its sample, this clonotype was seen many times. The V and J genes are TRBV7-9 and TRBJ2-5, with TRBD2 as a possible D gene (6 bases). V was pared by 6 bases and J by 1 base, with 12 bases between. CDR1 is SEHNR, CDR2 FQNEAQ, per germline (reference sequence). The CDR3 contains 14 residues. The CDR3 DNA reads TGTGCCAGCAGACTACTTAGCGGCCAAGAGACCCAGTACTTC. Its translation is CASRLLSGQETQYF.

The genes are TRBV5-6 and TRBJ1-1; 8 bases are a match to TRBD1. Trimming at V came to 4 bases and at J to 0 bases, leaving 8 bases not matched to a gene. Per germline, CDR1 SGHDT and CDR2 YYEEEE. The CDR3 loop spans 16 amino acids. The CDR3, as DNA: TGTGCCAGCAGCAGGTGGACAGGGCAGATGAACACTGAAGCTTTCTTT. Encoded protein: CASSRWTGQMNTEAFF.

This clonotype has more than one count but fewer than ten. V is TRBV7-2 and J is TRBJ2-7, with D possibly matching TRBD2 (6 bases). Germline assignment: CDR1 SGHTA and CDR2 FQGNSA. V lost 2 bases to trimming and J lost 0 bases, with 11 bases between them. The CDR3 has 15 residues. This CDR3 is CASSLRDWSSYEQYF. The CDR3 nucleotides read TGTGCCAGCAGCTTAAGGGACTGGAGCTCCTACGAGCAGTACTTC.

This clonotype was counted a few times. V and J are TRBV9 and TRBJ1-1, with D unresolved. The V gene's germline CDR1 is SGDLS and CDR2 YYNGEE. The CDR3 length is 14 residues. V lost 0 bases to trimming and J lost 1 base, with 7 bases between them. CDR3 sequence (DNA): TGTGCCAGCAGCGTAGACACCCGGAACACTGAAGCTTTCTTT. It encodes CASSVDTRNTEAFF.

This clonotype came up a few times. The chain uses TRBV29-1 and TRBJ1-2; TRBD1 might be the D (5 bases). Germline assignment: CDR1 SQVTM and CDR2 ANQGSEA. The CDR3 runs to 12 residues. Trimming took 6 bases from V and 3 from J, leaving 11 bases between them. CDR3 nucleotide sequence: TGCAGCGTCGGGACGGGTGACTATGGCTACACCTTC. This encodes CSVGTGDYGYTF.

This clonotype has more than one count but fewer than ten. The chain joins TRBV27 to TRBJ1-1; D gene uncertain. Germline CDR1 and CDR2: MNHEY and SMNVEV (reference sequence). This CDR3 spans 13 amino acids. The V and J ends lost 3 bases and 1 base respectively, with 6 bases between them. The CDR3 DNA follows: TGTGCCAGCAGTTTCAGGCCGAACACTGAAGCTTTCTTT. Its protein is CASSFRPNTEAFF.

A few counts support this clonotype. The chain combines TRBV2 with TRBJ2-3, with 8 bases that match TRBD1. Germline V CDR1 and CDR2: SNHLY, FYNNEI. The J segment lost 1 base and the V segment lost 2 bases, leaving 5 bases of the junction unmatched. This CDR3 has 16 amino acids. CDR3 sequence reads: CASSEYSDRGTDTQYF. The CDR3 nucleotides are TGTGCCAGCAGTGAATATTCGGACAGGGGCACAGATACGCAGTATTTT.

The chain has TRBV12-3 or TRBV12-4 and TRBJ1-1; weak D call: TRBD1 (5 bases). The CDR3 covers 16 residues. The V and J ends lost 3 bases and 1 base respectively, with 15 bases between them. Here the CDR3 DNA reads TGTGCCAGCAGTTTTTGGCAGGGCAGTTCGAACACTGAAGCTTTCTTT. It is translated as CASSFWQGSSNTEAFF.

The DNA of the CDR3 is TGTGCCAGCAGCTTAGAGGGCACTAGCGGGGATCCGACCCGAAATGAGCAGTTCTTC. This codes for CASSLEGTSGDPTRNEQFF. This chain uses TRBV7-6 with TRBJ2-1; TRBD2 aligns across 10 bases. The length of the CDR3 is 19 residues. The germline gives CDR1 SGHVS, CDR2 FNYEAQ. J was trimmed by 7 bases and V by 1 base; bases with no gene match: 16. The full variable domain, in which reference TRBV7-6 and TRBJ2-1 provide the parts outside the CDR3, is GAGVSQSPRYKVTKRGQDVALRCDPISGHVSLYWYRQALGQGPEFLTYFNYEAQQDKSGLPNDRFSAERPEGSISTLTIQRTEQRDSAMYRCASSLEGTSGDPTRNEQFFGPGTRLTVL.

This clonotype was counted only a few times. The rearrangement uses TRBV5-1 and TRBJ1-1, with 7 bases aligning to TRBD1. This CDR3 region has 14 residues. V trimming: 4 bases; J trimming: 5 bases; junction bases outside the gene matches: 8. The germline gives CDR1 SGHRS, CDR2 YFSETQ. The DNA of the CDR3 is TGCGCCAGCAGCGCCCGACAGGGCAGGACTGAAGCTTTCTTT. This encodes CASSARQGRTEAFF. Using reference TRBV5-1 and TRBJ1-1 for the parts outside the CDR3, the full variable domain is KAGVTQTPRYLIKTRGQQVTLSCSPISGHRSVSWYQQTPGQGLQFLFEYFSETQRNKGNFPGRFSGRQFSNSRSEMNVSTLELGDSALYLCASSARQGRTEAFFGQGTRLTVV.

This clonotype was picked up a small number of times. The chain is built from TRBV7-9 and TRBJ2-1; 7 nucleotides agree with TRBD1. The ends lost 6 bases at V and 4 bases at J; junction bases unmatched: 21. Germline values: CDR1 SEHNR, CDR2 FQNEAQ (reference sequence). This CDR3 is built from 19 residues. The CDR3 is CASRQGGVDSPWKYNEQFF. The CDR3 DNA sequence: TGTGCCAGCAGGCAAGGGGGCGTAGATAGCCCGTGGAAATACAATGAGCAGTTCTTC.

The chain employs TRBV11-2 and TRBJ2-5; 11 bases agree with TRBD2. The junction had 3 bases not matched to a gene; V was cut back by 2 bases and J by 7 bases. Germline values: CDR1 SGHAT, CDR2 FQNNGV. There are 14 residues in the CDR3. The CDR3 sequence is CASSLTSGSGTQYF. As DNA, the CDR3 is TGTGCCAGCAGCTTAACTAGCGGGAGTGGGACCCAGTACTTC.

The rearrangement links TRBV29-1 to TRBJ2-5; 8 nucleotides match TRBD2. V was clipped by 7 bases and J by 5 bases; unmatched bases: 9. The CDR3 covers 13 residues. Germline CDR1 SQVTM, CDR2 ANQGSEA. The DNA of the CDR3 is TGCAGCGCTTTCAAAACGGGAGGGGAGACCCAGTACTTC. It is translated as CSAFKTGGETQYF.

The count of this clonotype is one. V gene TRBV28 combines with J gene TRBJ2-3; TRBD2 matches 9 bases. Per germline, CDR1 MDHEN and CDR2 SYDVKM. This CDR3 region has 15 residues. After removal of 6 bases from V and 5 bases from J, the junction contained 9 bases not matched to a gene. CDR3 nucleotides: TGTGCCAGCAGGTCTGGAGCGGGAGGTCAAGATACGCAGTATTTT. Protein sequence: CASRSGAGGQDTQYF.

This clonotype was seen only a few times. V gene TRBV27 combines with J gene TRBJ2-1; TRBD2 aligns across 10 bases. CDR3 length: 13 residues. Trimming at V came to 7 bases and at J to 12 bases, leaving 9 bases not matched to a gene. Germline CDR1 is MNHEY and CDR2 is SMNVEV (reference sequence). The CDR3: CASTWLAGEMQFF. DNA for the CDR3: TGTGCCAGCACATGGCTAGCGGGAGAAATGCAGTTCTTC.

This chain uses TRBV19 with TRBJ2-1; perhaps TRBD1 as D (6 bases). CDR3 size: 15 residues. Germline V CDR1 and CDR2: LNHDA, SQIVND (reference sequence). Deletions cut 0 bases from V and 2 bases from J, with 8 bases between. The chain's CDR3 is CASSIDRDTYNEQFF. In DNA form, the CDR3 reads TGTGCCAGTAGTATAGACAGGGACACCTACAATGAGCAGTTCTTC.